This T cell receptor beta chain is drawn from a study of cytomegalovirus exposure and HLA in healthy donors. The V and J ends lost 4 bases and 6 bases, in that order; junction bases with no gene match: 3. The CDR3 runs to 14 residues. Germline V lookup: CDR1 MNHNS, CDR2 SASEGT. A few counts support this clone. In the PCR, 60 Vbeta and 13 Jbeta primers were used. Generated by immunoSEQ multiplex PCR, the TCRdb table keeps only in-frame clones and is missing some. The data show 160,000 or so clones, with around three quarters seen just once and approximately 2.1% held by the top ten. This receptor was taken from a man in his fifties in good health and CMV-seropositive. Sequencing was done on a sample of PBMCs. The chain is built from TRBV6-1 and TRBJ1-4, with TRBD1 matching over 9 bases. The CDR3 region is CASSAGTGYEKLFF. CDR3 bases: TGTGCCAGCAGTGCCGGGACAGGGTATGAAAAACTGTTTTTT.